The source of this TCR beta chain is a study of T cells after yellow fever vaccination. A process of 5'RACE template switching, which added a universal primer site and UMIs, was used to make TCR cDNA. TCRdb analysed the 5' RACE reads with MiXCR anew, one entry per CDR3 protein. The table has approximately 350,000 distinct CDR3 sequences, more than 9% seen once. V gave up 2 bases and J gave up 9 bases, with 11 bases separating them. Germline-derived CDR1 and CDR2 are MNHNS and SASEGT. The CDR3 spans 13 residues. This clonotype has more than one count but fewer than ten. Antigen unknown. Findings of the study overall: Researchers cautioned that FACS-sorted repertoires could harbor abundant clonotypes contaminating from the bulk population. Boosting was followed by the reappearance of most primary-vaccination clones (under 97% CD4, roughly 90% CD8).

The sequence was collected from a man younger than 35 who received the YFV17D yellow fever vaccine. The chain carries TRBV6-1 and TRBJ2-1; D could derive from TRBD1 or TRBD2 (6 bases each). This specimen was PBMCs, taken on the day of the first yellow fever vaccination. The CDR3 DNA reads TGTGCCAGCAGTGAAAGGGGGACTGGTGAGCAGTTCTTC. Translated: CASSERGTGEQFF.